This T cell receptor (beta chain) comes out of a study of blood T cells in healthy people across ages. This clonotype appeared a few times. PBMCs, at least 7 million per sample, were isolated. V gave up 0 bases and J gave up 4 bases, with 7 bases separating them. The CDR3 is 14 amino acids. Germline V gives CDR1 MNHEY, CDR2 SVGEGT. PCR was performed a second time for about 6 to 12 cycles using a sample-barcoded 5' primer and a J-beta primer mix. Each sample yielded at least 2.5 million CDR3-containing paired-end reads. TCRdb ran MiXCR on the 5' RACE reads and lists one entry per CDR3 protein. The sample shows some 760,000 distinct CDR3 sequences, 20% to 25% of them seen only once. These data were also filed under a second study, of T cells of mothers and their children. As reported in that work: Each mother gave over 9.5 million TCR beta CDR3 reads; each child, about 3 million. A slight, non-significant increase in overlap was found for related mother-child pairs relative to unrelated pairs.

Sequencing was done on a sample of blood. The sequence was collected from a boy between 10 and 17 years old in good health. The rearrangement joins TRBV6-2 or TRBV6-3 to TRBJ2-1; D gene uncertain. In DNA, the CDR3 is TGTGCCAGCAGTTACTCCTCAGGATACAATGAGCAGTTCTTC. This codes for CASSYSSGYNEQFF.